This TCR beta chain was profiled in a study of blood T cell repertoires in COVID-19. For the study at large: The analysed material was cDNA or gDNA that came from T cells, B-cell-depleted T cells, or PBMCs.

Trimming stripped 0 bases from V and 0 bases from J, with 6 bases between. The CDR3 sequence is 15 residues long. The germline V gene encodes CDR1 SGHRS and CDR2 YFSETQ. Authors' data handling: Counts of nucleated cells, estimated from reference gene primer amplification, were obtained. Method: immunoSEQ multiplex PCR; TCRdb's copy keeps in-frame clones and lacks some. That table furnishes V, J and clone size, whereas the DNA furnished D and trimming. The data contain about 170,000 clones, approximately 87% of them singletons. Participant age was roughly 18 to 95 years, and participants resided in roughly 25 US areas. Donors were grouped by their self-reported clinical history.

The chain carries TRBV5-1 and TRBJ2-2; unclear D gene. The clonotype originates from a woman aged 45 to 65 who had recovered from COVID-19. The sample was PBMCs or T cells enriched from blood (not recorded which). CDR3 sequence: CASSLAEANTGELFF. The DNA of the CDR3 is TGCGCCAGCAGCTTGGCAGAAGCGAACACCGGGGAGCTGTTTTTT.